This TCR beta chain emerged from a study of T cell responses to AZD1222 COVID-19 vaccine. Findings and caveats of the study: When two AZD1222 doses had been given, Spike-specific TCR breadth and depth rose. Spike was spanned by vaccine-associated CD4 TCRs, with dominance at 160-218 and 743-854.

The CDR3 totals 17 residues. Germline V gene sequence: CDR1 SGHTA, CDR2 FQGNSA. Unmatched junction bases numbered 4, after V lost 5 bases and J lost 1 base. Assay: immunoSEQ multiplex PCR; the TCRdb copy retains only in-frame clones and omits some. The repertoire has 98,000 or so clones, 65% to 85% of them found once; the top ten carry 12% to 15%. Remarks on this clone: Its antigen is still unknown.

V gene TRBV7-2 combines with J gene TRBJ2-2; 13 positions agree with TRBD2. The source material was peripheral blood, sampled 28 days after the second AZD1222 dose. The receptor's source is an adult who received the AZD1222 COVID-19 vaccine. The CDR3 sequence: CASSRTSGGLNTGELFF. The CDR3 DNA sequence: TGTGCCAGCAGCCGGACTAGCGGGGGCCTGAACACCGGGGAGCTGTTTTTT.